This T cell receptor (beta chain) was recovered during a study of a mutant IDH1 vaccine in newly diagnosed glioma. Study background: Patients, over weeks 1, 3, 5, 7, 11, 15, 19 and 23, received a total of eight vaccinations. Vaccine administration was initiated 4-6 weeks following radiotherapy alone, or with temozolomide cycles. Of treated patients, around 62% were men and about 38% women, averaging around 40 years. Radiotherapy, temozolomide, or both had been given previously, and both were given to most.

The CDR3 runs 22 residues. The V gene's germline CDR1 is ENHRY and CDR2 SYGVKD. V lost 3 bases and J lost 2; bases outside the gene matches: 20. As regards this clone: The antigen remains unidentified.

Clones were read by immunoSEQ multiplex PCR, and TCRdb kept only the in-frame ones, dropping some. The table lists tens of thousands of clones, approximately 90% of them singletons. The time point denotes: week 23, last vaccination. In the vaccine, a single dose held 300 ug of the mutant IDH1 20-mer peptide, along with topical imiquimod. The V gene is TRBV10-3, the J gene TRBJ2-1; 12 bases align to TRBD2. This receptor was taken from a man aged 45-60 years with glioma. The specimen comprised PBMCs, sampled from a glioma patient whose treatment included an IDH1 peptide vaccine. For the CDR3, the DNA is TGTGCCATCAGTGACCAAACCCATCTAGCGGGGGGGCCTTTAAGTACCTACAATGAGCAGTTCTTC. This sequence encodes CAISDQTHLAGGPLSTYNEQFF.